The 21 T cell receptor beta chains given below trace back to one sample, sequenced in a study of T cell clusters in autoimmune cytopenias. TRB amplification used roughly 250 ng of peripheral blood genomic DNA. One tube held mixed TRB-A and TRB-B primer pools for touch-down PCR. TCRdb re-called the multiplex PCR reads and catalogs CDR3 proteins one per entry, DNA excluded. This table lists 6,600 or so distinct CDR3 sequences. These sequences were also reported in another study, on T cell repertoires in aging, cancer and after chemotherapy.

Material: peripheral blood. The receptors stem from a human donor in good health.

This clonotype is labeled medium-sized based on frequency. This rearrangement joins TRBV6-5 to TRBJ1-6. Looked up from germline, CDR1 is MNHEY and CDR2 is SVGAGI. The CDR3 has 14 residues. CDR3 residues: CASRSGPRGSPLHF.

This rearrangement joins TRBV19 to TRBJ2-2; TCRdb names TRBD1, which stays unverified in the absence of DNA. The CDR3 is 18 residues long. CDR1 and CDR2 (germline): LNHDA, SQIVND (reference sequence). CDR3: CASSSRDRARLNTGELFF.

The chain is built from TRBV6-5 and TRBJ2-2. CDR1 MNHEY and CDR2 SVGAGI come from the germline V gene. The CDR3 spans 16 residues. The CDR3: CASSLLVTLHTGELFF.

This chain joins TRBV27 and TRBJ1-2; the TCRdb call, TRBD1, lacks DNA for checking. CDR1 and CDR2 (germline): MNHEY, SMNVEV (reference sequence). This CDR3 region has 14 residues. The chain's CDR3 is CASMKRGANYGYTF.

The V and J genes are TRBV12-3 or TRBV12-4 and TRBJ2-3; there is no DNA to check the TCRdb D call of TRBD1. This CDR3 has 13 amino acids. This chain's CDR3 is CASSLRQGDTQYF.

The genes are TRBV6-5 and TRBJ2-1; the TCRdb D gene call, TRBD2, has no DNA to confirm it. Germline V gives CDR1 MNHEY, CDR2 SVGAGI. The CDR3 consists of 16 residues. The CDR3 region is CASSPDLAGAFNEQFF.

The CDR3 spells CAWSTASPSDTQYF. The chain is built from TRBV30 and TRBJ2-3; TCRdb's D gene call, TRBD2, goes unchecked for lack of DNA. This CDR3 is built from 14 residues. Germline loops: CDR1 GTSNPN, CDR2 SVGIG (reference sequence).

The chain recombines TRBV30 with TRBJ2-5; with no DNA, the TCRdb D assignment of TRBD2 cannot be verified. There are 16 residues in the CDR3. Germline values: CDR1 GTSNPN, CDR2 SVGIG (reference sequence). CDR3 amino acids: CAWSSGGGRGIYEQYF.

This chain links TRBV27 with TRBJ2-7; TCRdb's assignment of TRBD2 cannot be checked, as there is no DNA. The CDR3 is made up of 16 amino acids. Germline V gene sequence: CDR1 MNHEY, CDR2 SMNVEV (reference sequence). The CDR3 here is CASSLTTSRGTSEQYF.

The chain is built from TRBV27 and TRBJ1-1; the TCRdb call, TRBD1, lacks DNA for checking. The V gene's germline CDR1 is MNHEY and CDR2 SMNVEV (reference sequence). This CDR3 region has 15 residues. CDR3 loop: CASSLSGAAGTEAFF.

The chain has TRBV5-4 and TRBJ2-1; without DNA, the TCRdb call of TRBD2 cannot be checked. Germline CDR1 SGHNT, CDR2 YYREEE (reference sequence). CDR3 length: 16 residues. This chain's CDR3 is CASSPMTSGRAGEQFF. Variable domain in full (rest from reference TRBV5-4 and TRBJ2-1): ETGVTQSPTHLIKTRGQQVTLRCSSQSGHNTVSWYQQALGQGPQFIFQYYREEENGRGNFPPRFSGLQFPNYSSELNVNALELDDSALYLCASSPMTSGRAGEQFFGPGTRLTVL.

J is TRBJ1-4 and V is TRBV19. CDR1 and CDR2 (germline): LNHDA, SQIVND (reference sequence). This CDR3 region has 13 residues. CDR3 loop: CASSIAGIEKLFF.

The CDR3 protein is CSVEDPDRGVYTF. The genes are TRBV29-1 and TRBJ1-2; no DNA is available, so the TRBD1 call from TCRdb remains unchecked. Germline V gene data show CDR1 as SQVTM and CDR2 as ANQGSEA. The CDR3 length is 13 residues.

The chain employs TRBV7-6 and TRBJ2-7; TCRdb reports TRBD2, a call that lacks DNA to check it against. The CDR3 has 15 amino acids. Per germline, CDR1 SGHVS and CDR2 FNYEAQ. CDR3 amino acids: CASSLVTSAAYEQYF.

This clonotype shows up as medium-sized by frequency. The chain recombines TRBV29-1 with TRBJ2-2; there is no DNA to check the TCRdb D call of TRBD1. Germline CDR1 is SQVTM and CDR2 is ANQGSEA. The CDR3 is made up of 14 amino acids. CDR3 in amino acids: CSVGQGTNTGELFF.

The chain couples TRBV30 to TRBJ2-6. This CDR3 spans 18 amino acids. CDR1 is GTSNPN, CDR2 SVGIG, per germline (reference sequence). This CDR3 reads CAWSVRWIQISGANVLTF.

The J gene is TRBJ2-1, the V gene TRBV19. CDR1 and CDR2 (germline): LNHDA, SQIVND (reference sequence). The CDR3 spans 15 residues. CDR3 sequence reads: CASSTVSGFYNEQFF. The full variable domain, rest sourced from reference TRBV19 and TRBJ2-1, is DGGITQSPKYLFRKEGQNVTLSCEQNLNHDAMYWYRQDPGQGLRLIYYSQIVNDFQKGDIAEGYSVSREKKESFPLTVTSAQKNPTAFYLCASSTVSGFYNEQFFGPGTRLTVL.

The chain has TRBV19 and TRBJ1-1. The CDR3 has 14 residues. The germline V gene encodes CDR1 LNHDA and CDR2 SQIVND (reference sequence). The CDR3 protein is CASIPGLRNTEAFF.

The chain recombines TRBV19 with TRBJ2-2; the TCRdb call, TRBD1, lacks DNA for checking. Germline loops: CDR1 LNHDA, CDR2 SQIVND (reference sequence). The CDR3 runs to 16 residues. This CDR3 is CASSIPRGQDTGELFF. Full variable domain (remainder filled in from reference TRBV19 and TRBJ2-2): DGGITQSPKYLFRKEGQNVTLSCEQNLNHDAMYWYRQDPGQGLRLIYYSQIVNDFQKGDIAEGYSVSREKKESFPLTVTSAQKNPTAFYLCASSIPRGQDTGELFFGEGSRLTVL.

The rearrangement links TRBV12-3 or TRBV12-4 to TRBJ1-1; TCRdb selects TRBD1, and the lack of DNA leaves this call unchecked. CDR3 length equals 16 residues. This CDR3 reads CASIPGTGEMNTEAFF.

V and J are TRBV7-9 and TRBJ2-1. This CDR3 is 14 amino acids long. The germline V gene encodes CDR1 SEHNR and CDR2 FQNEAQ (reference sequence). The CDR3 is CASSLGSVSYEQFF.